These 18 T cell receptor beta chains share one sample of origin, sequenced in a study of T cell repertoires in cytomegalovirus infection. TCRdb re-derived calls from the reads in MiXCR, one entry per CDR3 protein. The sample lists some 300,000 distinct CDR3 sequences, around a sixth occurring once. The sequenced sample was PBMCs. The receptors derive from a human donor in good health (CMV status not recorded). Some clones in this sample may be carry-over from other donors' samples.

This clonotype was observed many times. The rearrangement joins TRBV28 to TRBJ2-7; 9 bases are a match to TRBD2. Germline trimming cut 5 bases from V and 4 bases from J; bases unmatched to any gene: 9. CDR3 size: 15 residues. The germline V gene encodes CDR1 MDHEN and CDR2 SYDVKM. CDR3 sequence reads: CASSPSTSGSYEQYF. For the CDR3, the DNA is TGTGCCAGCAGTCCGTCGACTAGCGGATCTTACGAGCAGTACTTC.

This chain joins TRBV20-1 and TRBJ2-3, with D unresolved. In germline, CDR1 is DFQATT, CDR2 SNEGSKA (reference sequence). There are 10 residues in the CDR3. In DNA form, the CDR3 reads TGCGCGTTGGCGGCAGATACGCAGTATTTT. Translating gives CALAADTQYF.

In its sample, this clonotype was seen many times. The chain carries TRBV7-2 and TRBJ1-2; unclear D gene. Trimming removed 2 bases at V and 3 bases at J, with 10 bases between. Germline V gene lookup returns CDR1 SGHTA and CDR2 FQGNSA. The CDR3 runs to 14 residues. For the CDR3, the DNA is TGTGCCAGCAGCTTATTTGGAACAGACTATGGCTACACCTTC. Protein sequence: CASSLFGTDYGYTF. The complete variable domain, with remaining parts taken from reference TRBV7-2 and TRBJ1-2, reads GAGVSQSPSNKVTEKGKDVELRCDPISGHTALYWYRQSLGQGLEFLIYFQGNSAPDKSGLPSDRFSAERTGGSVSTLTIQRTQQEDSAVYLCASSLFGTDYGYTFGSGTRLTVV.

The chain combines TRBV2 with TRBJ1-6, with 10 bases matching TRBD1. CDR1 is SNHLY, CDR2 FYNNEI, per germline. After removal of 4 bases from V and 4 bases from J, the junction contained 1 base not matched to a gene. This CDR3 is built from 15 residues. CDR3 sequence: CASSGDRGYNSPLHF. The CDR3 region has the DNA TGTGCCAGCAGTGGGGACAGGGGTTATAATTCACCCCTCCACTTT.

At least ten counts were recorded for this clonotype. The gene calls are TRBV7-2 and TRBJ2-2, with 10 bases identical to TRBD1. The germline V gene has CDR1 SGHTA and CDR2 FQGNSA. V dropped 5 bases and J dropped 3; count of bases not matched to a gene: 6. The CDR3 sequence is 16 residues long. The CDR3 is CASSPDRGQDTGELFF. CDR3 bases: TGTGCCAGCAGCCCAGACAGGGGGCAGGACACCGGGGAGCTGTTTTTT.

This clonotype was recorded many times. The chain couples TRBV4-2 to TRBJ2-7, with 8 bases lining up with TRBD2. With V trimmed by 7 bases and J by 1 base, 9 bases remained unmatched. The CDR3 runs 15 residues. Germline CDR1 and CDR2: LGHNA and YNFKEQ. The CDR3 DNA reads as TGTGCCAGCACCCTTAAGCGGGAGCCTTCCTACGAGCAGTACTTC. This codes for CASTLKREPSYEQYF.

The chain recombines TRBV6-2 or TRBV6-3 with TRBJ2-1, with D maybe TRBD1 (5 bases). Trimming shortened V by 4 bases and J by 8 bases, and 18 bases separated the two germline ends. Germline V gene sequence: CDR1 MNHEY, CDR2 SVGEGT. This CDR3 has 15 residues. CDR3 DNA sequence: TGTGCCAGCAGTTTAGTATGGGCAGGGTCATATGAGCAGTTCTTC. As protein: CASSLVWAGSYEQFF.

This rearrangement joins TRBV19 to TRBJ1-5; D uncertain. CDR1 and CDR2 from the germline V gene are LNHDA and SQIVND (reference sequence). The length of the CDR3 is 14 residues. Trimming removed 3 bases at V and 1 base at J, with 7 bases between. CDR3 in amino acids: CASSMSESNQPQHF. The CDR3 nucleotides read TGTGCCAGTAGTATGAGTGAGAGCAATCAGCCCCAGCATTTT.

This clonotype was detected ten times or more. The V call is TRBV6-1, the J call TRBJ1-1, with a tentative D call TRBD1 (5 bases). Germline assignment: CDR1 MNHNS and CDR2 SASEGT. CDR3 length: 13 amino acids. The germline V and J ends were trimmed by 5 bases and 6 bases, with 13 bases remaining between them. CDR3 in amino acids: CASSPRLGPEAFF. CDR3 nucleotides: TGTGCCAGCAGTCCACGGTTGGGACCTGAAGCTTTCTTT.

The chain recombines TRBV20-1 with TRBJ1-6, with 8 nucleotides matching TRBD1. Looked up from germline, CDR1 is DFQATT and CDR2 is SNEGSKA (reference sequence). The length of the CDR3 is 16 residues. Unmatched junction bases numbered 8, after V lost 0 bases and J lost 7 bases. The CDR3 DNA reads TGCAGTGCTAGAGATCCCAACAGGGGGGACAATTCACCCCTCCACTTT. Protein product: CSARDPNRGDNSPLHF.

In its sample, this clonotype was seen a few times. The chain joins TRBV7-8 to TRBJ2-5, with a tentative D call TRBD1 (5 bases). This CDR3 has 16 amino acids. Germline V gene lookup returns CDR1 SGHVS and CDR2 FQNEAQ. The V gene lost 1 base and the J gene lost 1 base, with 13 bases spanning the gap. The CDR3 coding sequence is TGTGCCAGCAGCTTAGTTACAGGCCACGTCCAAGAGACCCAGTACTTC. Protein: CASSLVTGHVQETQYF. The full variable domain, rest sourced from reference TRBV7-8 and TRBJ2-5, is GAGVSQSPRYKVAKRGQDVALRCDPISGHVSLFWYQQALGQGPEFLTYFQNEAQLDKSGLPSDRFFAERPEGSVSTLKIQRTQQEDSAVYLCASSLVTGHVQETQYFGPGTRLLVL.

This clonotype has only a few counts. This chain connects TRBV19 to TRBJ2-7; 10 bases align to TRBD1. The ends lost 1 base at V and 2 bases at J; junction bases unmatched: 5. Germline V gives CDR1 LNHDA, CDR2 SQIVND (reference sequence). This CDR3 is built from 16 residues. The CDR3 protein is CASSIVVGQGTYEQYF. CDR3 DNA: TGTGCCAGTAGTATAGTTGTGGGACAGGGGACCTACGAGCAGTACTTC.

This clonotype was recorded once. One end of the junction varies from germline; a read error may be responsible. This sequence joins TRBV5-6 and TRBJ1-4; 10 bases are a match to TRBD1. The V gene's germline CDR1 is SGHDT and CDR2 YYEEEE. The CDR3 has 15 residues. The CDR3 here is CASSPVGTGDEKLSF. The CDR3 region has the DNA TGTGCCAGCAGCCCTGTCGGGACAGGGGACGAAAAACTGTCTTTT.

This clonotype appeared a few times. The V call is TRBV24-1, the J call TRBJ2-1, with D possibly TRBD2 on 6 matching bases. From germline, CDR1 is KGHDR and CDR2 SFDVKD. Between the trimmed V and J ends, which lost 2 bases and 6 bases, there was a span of 13 bases. This CDR3 region has 15 residues. The CDR3 spells CATSDSRGMSNEQFF. CDR3 DNA sequence: TGTGCCACCAGTGATTCCCGGGGGATGTCCAATGAGCAGTTCTTC.

This chain joins TRBV20-1 and TRBJ1-5; D is perhaps TRBD1 (5 bases). The CDR3 totals 12 residues. Trimming pared 7 bases from V and 7 bases from J, leaving 14 bases between. Germline V gene lookup returns CDR1 DFQATT and CDR2 SNEGSKA (reference sequence). CDR3 region: CSVRDGGQPQHF. Here the CDR3 DNA reads TGCAGTGTGAGGGACGGGGGACAGCCCCAGCATTTT.

This clonotype was counted between two and nine times. The chain has TRBV20-1 and TRBJ1-1; 8 bases agree with TRBD1. V lost 5 bases, J lost 8 bases, and 10 bases stayed unmatched. The CDR3 length is 13 residues. CDR1 is DFQATT, CDR2 SNEGSKA, per germline (reference sequence). CDR3 DNA: TGCAGTGCTGGGGACGGCAGGGGGCAAGAAGCTTTCTTT. Amino acid sequence: CSAGDGRGQEAFF.

This clonotype was detected only a few times. This chain links TRBV14 with TRBJ2-1; weak D call: TRBD2 (8 bases). With 0 bases removed from V and 2 bases from J, the gap between germline ends came to 17 bases. Germline CDR1 and CDR2: SGHDN and FVKESK. This CDR3 has 18 amino acids. The CDR3 nucleotides read TGTGCCAGCAGCCAAGATTTTAGCGGGACAGCAGCCTACAATGAGCAGTTCTTC. Protein product: CASSQDFSGTAAYNEQFF.

Many counts were recorded for this clonotype. The CDR3 reads CASSFFPGAQETQYF. DNA of the CDR3: TGTGCCAGCAGCTTTTTTCCGGGGGCGCAAGAGACCCAGTACTTC. The V and J genes are TRBV5-6 and TRBJ2-5, with D perhaps matching TRBD1 or TRBD2 (6 bases each). This CDR3 is built from 15 residues. V lost 2 bases to trimming and J lost 2 bases, with 13 bases between them. The germline V gene has CDR1 SGHDT and CDR2 YYEEEE.